One sample yielded the 29 T cell receptor beta chains listed below, sequenced in a study of shared clonotypes between healthy human individuals. Method: immunoSEQ multiplex PCR; TCRdb's copy keeps in-frame clones and lacks some. The table shows a few million clones, with around 94% occurring only once. Material for sequencing was naive CD4+ T cells sorted from blood. Subset defined: CD45RA+ positively selected. These receptors all stem from a young man in good health.

The chain has TRBV30 and TRBJ2-7; D might be TRBD1 or TRBD2, each matching 6 bases. The CDR3 spans 15 residues. The V gene lost 1 base and the J gene lost 0 bases, with 13 bases spanning the gap. Germline CDR1 and CDR2: GTSNPN and SVGIG (reference sequence). Here the CDR3 reads CAWSGGAVSSYEQYF. DNA for the CDR3: TGTGCCTGGAGTGGGGGGGCTGTGAGCTCCTACGAGCAGTACTTC.

This clone was seen just once. This chain connects TRBV6-1 to TRBJ1-5; tentative D call: TRBD1 (5 bases). CDR1 is MNHNS, CDR2 SASEGT, per germline. The length of the CDR3 is 15 residues. The germline V and J ends were trimmed by 6 bases and 2 bases, with 14 bases remaining between them. DNA of the CDR3: TGTGCCAGCAGCGGACGCCGGGACGGCAATCAGCCCCAGCATTTT. Its translation is CASSGRRDGNQPQHF.

Turning to this clone: Other nucleotide sequences in the sample specify the same CDR3. The chain joins TRBV5-4 to TRBJ2-3; D not resolved. This CDR3 has 14 residues. Per the germline V gene, CDR1 is SGHNT and CDR2 is YYREEE (reference sequence). The ends were cut back, 0 bases at V and 0 bases at J, with 5 bases in the middle. The CDR3 spells CASSLVGSTDTQYF. The CDR3 region has the DNA TGTGCCAGCAGCTTGGTTGGGAGCACAGATACGCAGTATTTT.

The chain recombines TRBV25-1 with TRBJ1-6; D uncertain. Germline CDR1 reads MGHDK; CDR2 reads SYGVNS. V lost 2 bases and J lost 0, with 8 bases in between. The CDR3 length is 16 residues. CDR3 DNA: TGTGCCAGCAGTGAACAAGGGAGCTCCTATAATTCACCCCTCCACTTT. Its protein product is CASSEQGSSYNSPLHF.

This clone was observed a handful of times. V and J are TRBV5-8 and TRBJ2-5; 11 nucleotides agree with TRBD1. This CDR3 comprises 15 residues. Trimming cost V 8 bases and J 5 bases; bases outside gene matches: 11. Germline-derived CDR1 and CDR2 are SGHTS and YDEGEE. CDR3 bases: TGTGCCAGAGGGAGGACAGGGGGCCTGGTGGAGACCCAGTACTTC. It translates to CARGRTGGLVETQYF.

The gene calls are TRBV2 and TRBJ2-7; D not resolved. The germline gives CDR1 SNHLY, CDR2 FYNNEI. V lost 2 bases to trimming and J lost 6 bases, with 8 bases between them. This CDR3 is built from 12 residues. This chain's CDR3 is CASSEWIAEQYF. The CDR3 DNA reads TGTGCCAGCAGTGAATGGATCGCCGAGCAGTACTTC.

The sample holds one count of this clone. This CDR3 is also generated by other DNA sequences in the sample. The gene calls are TRBV7-2 and TRBJ2-3; D not resolved. The V gene's germline CDR1 is SGHTA and CDR2 FQGNSA. V shed 3 bases and J shed 2 bases, with 3 bases lying between them. This CDR3 contains 12 residues. CDR3 sequence: CASSLYTDTQYF. CDR3 bases: TGTGCCAGCAGCTTGTACACAGATACGCAGTATTTT.

This clone was seen only once. CDR3: CASSSKIMNTEAFF. The DNA of the CDR3 is TGTGCCAGCAGTTCGAAGATAATGAACACTGAAGCTTTCTTT. The chain uses TRBV6-5 and TRBJ1-1; D remains ambiguous. The CDR3 is 14 residues long. V lost 4 bases and J 0 bases, leaving 9 bases between the germline ends. Germline V gene sequence: CDR1 MNHEY, CDR2 SVGAGI.

The gene calls are TRBV18 and TRBJ2-7; 8 bases align to TRBD2. Germline CDR1 is KGHSH and CDR2 is LQKENI. This CDR3 spans 15 amino acids. Germline trimming cut 3 bases from V and 3 bases from J; bases unmatched to any gene: 7. The CDR3 region is CASSPPGLVSYEQYF. CDR3 nucleotide sequence: TGTGCCAGCTCACCCCCGGGACTAGTAAGCTACGAGCAGTACTTC.

To note about this clone: One junction end disagrees with the germline gene, perhaps due to a read error. The chain is built from TRBV7-2 and TRBJ2-1, with D perhaps matching TRBD2 (6 bases). Germline V gene lookup returns CDR1 SGHTA and CDR2 FQGNSA. This CDR3 region has 15 residues. This CDR3 is CASSVAEASYNEQFF. DNA of the CDR3: TGTGCCAGCAGCGTAGCGGAGGCCTCCTACAATGAGCAGTTCTTC.

The count of this clone is one. V is TRBV7-2 and J is TRBJ2-5, with a possible D match to TRBD2 (7 bases). CDR3 length equals 14 residues. V lost 5 bases to trimming and J lost 1 base, with 11 bases between them. The germline V gene has CDR1 SGHTA and CDR2 FQGNSA. CDR3 loop: CASSLGGVQETQYF. The CDR3 DNA reads as TGTGCCAGCAGCCTAGGGGGGGTCCAAGAGACCCAGTACTTC.

The chain has TRBV2 and TRBJ1-6, with no clear D. CDR3 length: 14 residues. The germline gives CDR1 SNHLY, CDR2 FYNNEI. V was shortened by 7 bases and J by 10 bases, with 17 bases between the two germline ends. For the CDR3, the DNA is TGTGCCAGCAACGTCGATCTGGGGTTATCACCCCTCCACTTT. Translation gives CASNVDLGLSPLHF.

The genes are TRBV10-3 and TRBJ2-1; D is ambiguous. The length of the CDR3 is 13 residues. Germline lookup yields CDR1 ENHRY and CDR2 SYGVKD. Between the trimmed V and J ends, which lost 11 bases and 8 bases, there was a span of 19 bases. The CDR3 bases are TGTGCCTCGAGGCCTAACCAGGACCATGAGCAGTTCTTC. Translated, it gives CASRPNQDHEQFF.

CDR3 nucleotide sequence: TGTGCCAGCAGCTCGGTGGGGGAGACCCAGTACTTC. Protein product: CASSSVGETQYF. The chain recombines TRBV7-6 with TRBJ2-5; D gene unclear. CDR3 length: 12 residues. The V end was cut by 4 bases, the J end by 5 bases, with 8 bases between. Per the germline V gene, CDR1 is SGHVS and CDR2 is FNYEAQ.

The chain carries TRBV6-5 and TRBJ2-5; tentatively, D is TRBD1 or TRBD2 (5 bases each). V dropped 5 bases and J dropped 5 bases, with 9 bases sitting between them. This CDR3 has 12 residues. CDR1 and CDR2 from the germline V gene are MNHEY and SVGAGI. This CDR3 reads CASSPGAETQYF. The CDR3 coding sequence is TGTGCCAGCAGTCCCGGGGCTGAGACCCAGTACTTC.

This clone occurred once. The rearrangement links TRBV5-1 to TRBJ2-2; D unresolved. The germline V and J ends were trimmed by 6 bases and 0 bases, with 12 bases remaining between them. The CDR3 runs to 15 residues. Germline V gene lookup returns CDR1 SGHRS and CDR2 YFSETQ. Here the CDR3 reads CASTVPTPNTGELFF. The CDR3 nucleotides read TGCGCCAGCACGGTACCAACTCCGAACACCGGGGAGCTGTTTTTT.

Turning to this clone: One end of the junction is discordant with germline, which a read error may explain. The chain is built from TRBV4-3 and TRBJ2-3; possible D gene TRBD2, 9 bases. The CDR3 has 15 amino acids. CDR1 and CDR2 (germline): LGHNA, YSLEER. The CDR3 nucleotides are TGCGCCAGCGGCCAGGGGGCGGGAGGGCCACATACGCAGTATTTT. Translating it yields CASGQGAGGPHTQYF.

The chain couples TRBV5-1 to TRBJ2-2, with 7 bases lining up with TRBD1. Trimming took 5 bases from V and 4 from J; bases not matched to a gene: 5. This CDR3 spans 14 amino acids. Per the germline V gene, CDR1 is SGHRS and CDR2 is YFSETQ. CDR3 sequence (DNA): TGCGCCAGCAGTAGAGGACAGGTCACCGGGGAGCTGTTTTTT. Residues: CASSRGQVTGELFF.

The chain joins TRBV10-3 to TRBJ2-7, with no clear D. Deletions cut 6 bases from V and 3 bases from J, with 15 bases between. The germline gives CDR1 ENHRY, CDR2 SYGVKD. The CDR3 extends over 14 amino acids. This CDR3 reads CAIREEGEDYEQYF. CDR3 in DNA: TGTGCCATCAGAGAGGAAGGCGAGGACTACGAGCAGTACTTC.

V is TRBV6-1 and J is TRBJ2-7; D remains unclear. V shed 2 bases and J shed 6 bases, with 14 bases lying between them. Looked up from germline, CDR1 is MNHNS and CDR2 is SASEGT. The CDR3 length is 14 residues. For the CDR3, the DNA is TGTGCCAGCAGTGAAATAGGACGAGGTAGCGAGCAGTACTTC. Protein product: CASSEIGRGSEQYF.

The chain is built from TRBV19 and TRBJ1-3; D unresolved. Trimming took off 0 bases at V and 1 base at J, with 4 bases between the two ends. The CDR3 has 14 amino acids. Germline CDR1 is LNHDA and CDR2 is SQIVND (reference sequence). The CDR3 sequence is CASSIERSGNTIYF. CDR3 DNA: TGTGCCAGTAGTATAGAGCGGTCTGGAAACACCATATATTTT.

The chain carries TRBV5-1 and TRBJ2-1; 12 bases line up with TRBD2. V was clipped by 5 bases and J by 1 base; unmatched bases: 16. Germline V gene data show CDR1 as SGHRS and CDR2 as YFSETQ. The CDR3 sequence is 20 residues long. The CDR3 loop reads CASRLSATSGGPVSYNEQFF. CDR3 sequence (DNA): TGCGCCAGCAGACTATCAGCGACTAGCGGGGGCCCCGTATCCTACAATGAGCAGTTCTTC.

The chain uses TRBV15 and TRBJ1-6; D is ambiguous. V shed 1 base and J shed 8 bases, with 3 bases lying between them. Germline-derived CDR1 and CDR2 are LNHNV and YYDKDF (reference sequence). CDR3 length: 12 residues. The CDR3 loop is CATSRVDSPLHF. CDR3 DNA: TGTGCCACCAGCAGAGTTGATTCACCCCTCCACTTT. Drawing the rest from reference TRBV15 and TRBJ1-6, the complete variable domain is DAMVIQNPRYQVTQFGKPVTLSCSQTLNHNVMYWYQQKSSQAPKLLFHYYDKDFNNEADTPDNFQSRRPNTSFCFLDIRSPGLGDTAMYLCATSRVDSPLHFGNGTRLTVT.

The rearrangement uses TRBV7-2 and TRBJ2-6; tentative D call: TRBD2 (5 bases). Trimming took 5 bases from V and 2 from J, leaving 13 bases between them. The CDR3 runs to 16 residues. Germline values: CDR1 SGHTA, CDR2 FQGNSA. As DNA, the CDR3 is TGTGCCAGCAGCCTCTACCGGGGTACTGGGGCCAACGTCCTGACTTTC. This codes for CASSLYRGTGANVLTF.

The gene calls are TRBV10-3 and TRBJ1-4; unclear D gene. The CDR3 runs 15 residues. The V and J ends lost 0 bases and 5 bases respectively, with 10 bases between them. From germline, CDR1 is ENHRY and CDR2 SYGVKD. The CDR3 DNA is TGTGCCATCAGTGAGTCGTCGTCTGGGAATGAAAAACTGTTTTTT. As protein: CAISESSSGNEKLFF.

The chain uses TRBV9 and TRBJ2-3, with D possibly matching TRBD1 (6 bases). The V gene lost 6 bases and the J gene lost 0 bases, with 20 bases spanning the gap. The length of the CDR3 is 17 residues. Looked up from germline, CDR1 is SGDLS and CDR2 is YYNGEE. In DNA form, the CDR3 reads TGTGCCAGCACCGCCCCCCGGGACAAGTCTAGCACAGATACGCAGTATTTT. Translated, it gives CASTAPRDKSSTDTQYF.

The chain links TRBV7-2 to TRBJ1-5, with D uncertain. Trimming cost V 5 bases and J 2 bases, with 13 bases left between them. The germline CDR1 and CDR2 sequences are SGHTA and FQGNSA. CDR3 length: 15 residues. CDR3 amino acids: CASSLEVGGNQPQHF. The CDR3 DNA sequence: TGTGCCAGCAGCCTAGAGGTGGGTGGCAATCAGCCCCAGCATTTT.

This sequence joins TRBV4-1 and TRBJ2-5, with 14 positions matching TRBD2. CDR1 is MGHRA and CDR2 is YSYEKL in the germline V gene. The CDR3 is 17 amino acids. Trimming took 3 bases from V and 5 from J; bases not matched to a gene: 8. CDR3 residues: CASSHETSGRARETQYF. The CDR3 DNA reads TGCGCCAGCAGCCACGAGACTAGCGGGAGGGCCCGTGAGACCCAGTACTTC.

This clone appeared once. The CDR3 region is CASSADPLAGVTEQFF. CDR3 bases: TGCGCCAGCAGCGCCGACCCACTAGCGGGAGTTACTGAGCAGTTCTTC. The chain links TRBV4-3 to TRBJ2-1, with 11 bases matching TRBD2. The germline V gene encodes CDR1 LGHNA and CDR2 YSLEER. Trimming took 5 bases from V and 9 from J; bases not matched to a gene: 12. This CDR3 spans 16 amino acids.